Listed here is a single TCR beta chain. What it binds is unknown. Distinct nucleotide sequences in the sample also encode this CDR3. The data stem from a study of cytomegalovirus exposure and HLA in healthy donors. The wider study: In a later analysis, it was reported that the roughly 120 validation repertoires had been produced on the same platform as the 600 to 850 repertoires belonging to the first cohort.

TCRdb keeps only in-frame clones here, not all; method: immunoSEQ multiplex PCR. This table holds about 160,000 clones, 89% found once. Germline V CDR1 and CDR2: ENHRY, SYGVKD. The CDR3 sequence is 14 residues long. With 4 bases clipped from V and 0 bases from J, the junction kept 0 bases outside the gene matches. Study-wide points: The authors enumerated roughly 180 TCR beta chains as linked to cytomegalovirus. Rarity marked most TCR sequences, yet some public TCRs occurred in many donors.

An approximately 120-subject validation cohort, separate from the approximately 610-subject first cohort, supplied the donors. What was sequenced was PBMCs. This chain joins TRBV10-3 and TRBJ1-5, with 7 bases lining up with TRBD1. The origin of this receptor is a man younger than 35 in good health and CMV-seropositive. The CDR3 sequence: CAISGTGSNQPQHF. The CDR3 nucleotides read TGTGCCATCAGTGGGACAGGTAGCAATCAGCCCCAGCATTTT.